This T cell receptor (beta chain) was captured in a study of early T cells in non-severe SARS-CoV-2 infection. This clonotype has just one count. V lost 4 bases to trimming and J lost 7 bases, with 5 bases between them. The germline V gene encodes CDR1 SGHAT and CDR2 FQDESV (reference sequence). The CDR3 runs to 11 residues. Individual cDNA molecules carried attached unique molecular identifiers. TCRdb recomputed calls from the 5' RACE reads with MiXCR, one row per CDR3 protein. The table has around 89,000 distinct CDR3 sequences, 14% to 15% seen once. This TCR derives from an adult who was a healthcare worker with PCR-confirmed SARS-CoV-2 infection or an uninfected control (not recorded which). The sample comprised whole blood. This rearrangement joins TRBV11-1 to TRBJ2-4; no clear D gene. The CDR3 DNA reads TGTGCCAGCAGCTCATATAACATTCAGTACTTC. Amino acids: CASSSYNIQYF.